One T cell receptor beta chain is described in this entry. This clone came up a few times. The antigen this receptor binds is unknown. Base-call qualities are not available, and no considerably larger clone is one nucleotide away. The donors were healthy, HIV-negative adults with no recently reported acute infections or vaccinations. Every donor was a Caucasian adult residing in Nashville, Tennessee, USA. Magnetic negative selection was used to enrich CD4+ T cells, after which naive cells were positively selected on CD45RA and the negative fraction became the memory subset. Blood was obtained by leukapheresis, after which PBMCs were separated by Ficoll-Histopaque density gradient centrifugation and cryopreserved in liquid nitrogen vapor phase. Purity and quantity of every magnetically sorted T cell population were checked by analytical flow cytometry. From each sorted fraction, genomic DNA was isolated and quantified by UV absorbance on a Nanodrop 2000c.

TCR CDR3 regions were amplified from genomic DNA by multiplex PCR using the deep immunoSEQ assay. For each cell subset, the extracted genomic DNA was distributed evenly across all wells of several immunoSEQ 96-well plates, and each plate served as one replicate. Each replicate PCR for sorted subsets received 200 ng genomic DNA, equal to about 30,000 T cell genomes. Purified libraries were quantified with a Qubit 3.0 fluorometer, sized on a Bioanalyzer 2100, and re-quantified with the KAPA Library Quantification kit. Every immunoSEQ 96-well plate was sequenced on a dedicated single-read 150-cycle Illumina NextSeq 550 flow cell. In the authors' own workflow: Because the immunoSEQ output included only junctional sequences and no quality scores, the filtering could not be the same as the filtering used for full-length reads. To assign V/J genes and CDR3, sequences were annotated against IMGT germline references using PyIR, a Python wrapper for IgBLAST v1.9. Reads were filtered out if the reads had weak V/J assignments (E-value above 1e-6), no CDR3, stop codons, out-of-frame junctions, or ambiguous translated residues. V3J clonotypes were defined by identical inferred V gene, J gene, and CDR3 amino acid sequence. Percentage overlap between repertoires was calculated by dividing the number of shared unique clonotypes by the size of the smaller repertoire. Richness of each repertoire was evaluated using RTK rarefaction, the Chao1 estimator, and Recon v2.1 estimates of unobserved clonotypes. For all TCRbeta clonotypes obtained by the gDNA method from a few donors, generation probabilities were computed with OLGA. What TCRdb holds here is the immuneACCESS table cut down to in-frame rearrangements. Part of the clones is not present; checked against another copy, under half of the missing clones reflect an unresolved V gene, and the others are unexplained. The DNA was the basis for D and trimming; V, J and clone size are from that table. The sample table records approximately 1,500,000 clones; about 96% of these occur just once. The ten largest clonotypes hold approximately 1.1% of the sample.

The sample comes from a study of shared clonotypes between healthy human individuals (dated by TCRdb to between 2020 and 2021). Turning to the overall study: Three men and a couple of women, aged 18 to 49 years, made up the cohort. Libraries were prepared and TCR repertoires were sequenced by different laboratories using diverse techniques, in order to increase sequencing depth and limit assay-specific biases. For each donor, CD4 naive and CD4 memory were each run on three plates, CD8 naive on two plates, and CD8 memory on one plate. Leukapheresis yielded between about 0.85 and 9.5 billion PBMCs per donor. To estimate repertoire size and how much clonotypes are shared between individuals, the study performed deep sequencing of blood TCR repertoires from a handful of healthy adults. The paper's findings and limits, for the study overall: Sharing across a handful of donors was observed for roughly 5.4% of naive CD4, 3.5% of naive CD8, 2.3% of memory CD4, and roughly 0.4% of memory CD8 clonotypes. Only blood was sampled, and tissue TCR repertoires likely differ from those in blood. Pairwise subsampling led to the expectation that sequencing depth would affect the degree of clonotype sharing among donors. Naive subsets generally had larger estimated clonotype richness than memory subsets did. Clonotypes shared by all four sorted-subset donors showed higher generation probabilities than non-shared clonotypes. Because the study included a small number of donors, the genetic and exposure-history diversity represented was limited. Rarefaction of sorted-subset datasets indicated incomplete sequencing despite the large sequencing depth.

Sequencing was carried out using naive CD4+ T cells sorted from blood. The sample's cell subset or site label, in plain terms: CD45RA+ positively selected. The receptor was derived from a man in his thirties or forties in good health.

The sequenced DNA is TGTGCCAGTAGTAAGCTACCGGGATCTGAAGCTTTCTTT. Translated, it reads CASSKLPGSEAFF. The V and J segments used are TRBV19 and TRBJ1-1, with the D gene not clear enough to name. CDR1 LNHDA and CDR2 SQIVND were looked up in the germline V gene (reference sequence). The V and J ends are trimmed by 4 bases and 6 bases, leaving 12 bases between them. The CDR3 goes from the cysteine to the phenylalanine over 13 residues. Left in the record is the CDR3 DNA by itself, 39 bases read in frame from the first base.